The T cell receptor beta chain under discussion was sequenced for a study of blood T cell repertoires in COVID-19. Study-level background: Material from acute and convalescent COVID-19 was sourced from the United States, Italy and Spain. From T cells, B-cell-depleted T cells, or PBMCs came the material, which was cDNA or gDNA.

Source study methods: Reference gene primer amplification yielded estimated nucleated cell counts. Clones were read by immunoSEQ multiplex PCR, and TCRdb kept only the in-frame ones, dropping some. V and J calls and clone size follow that table, whereas D and trimming were derived from the DNA. The data contain about 440,000 clones, roughly 89% of them singletons. This CDR3 contains 15 residues. Germline assignment: CDR1 SGHRS and CDR2 YFSETQ. V trimming: 0 bases; J trimming: 5 bases; junction bases outside the gene matches: 4. The sequence was collected from a woman aged 25-40 years with acute or convalescent COVID-19. Sequencing was performed on peripheral blood. V usage is TRBV5-1 and J usage is TRBJ2-5; 10 nucleotides agree with TRBD1. The CDR3 here is CASSLGQGAKETQYF. The CDR3 nucleotides read TGCGCCAGCAGCTTGGGACAGGGGGCGAAGGAGACCCAGTACTTC.